The rows below give T cell receptor beta chains drawn from one sample of a study of post-analysis software for immune sequencing data. One entry per CDR3 protein results from TCRdb running MiXCR on the PCR reads. Of hundreds of thousands of distinct CDR3 sequences detected, under 55% appear once; the ten largest clones hold 12%. The sequenced sample consisted of blood. The receptors stem from a girl between 5 and 17 years old with multiple sclerosis. Each CDR3 is given without its conserved first and last residue. Fields, in order: J gene, V gene, CDR3 protein.

TRBJ2-7 TRBV7-6 ASSFPRAGGPHEQY
TRBJ1-1 TRBV5-1 ASSLERGKGRSTEAF
TRBJ2-1 TRBV29-1 SVVFQDRGWDEQF
TRBJ2-1 TRBV7-3 ASSPPPGLKYNEQF
. TRBV13 ASSVKGTGDFETQY
TRBJ2-7 TRBV6-2/TRBV6-3 ASSYNTDSYEQY
TRBJ2-5 TRBV12-3/TRBV12-4 ASSLGGRQEETQY
TRBJ2-7 TRBV4-1 ASSSQGGGSYEQY
TRBJ1-5 TRBV5-1 ASSLEPGPNQPQH
TRBJ2-7 TRBV4-1 ASSPGDRGHEQY
. TRBV3-1 ASSQEVLGGTQY
. TRBV20-1 SARAYGGRGYEQY
TRBJ2-1 TRBV5-1 ASEGGSLTNEQF
TRBJ2-3 TRBV16 ASSQSPVGDTQY
TRBJ2-2 TRBV6-5 ASTPGQGWTGELF
TRBJ2-1 TRBV27 ASSLRGSSYNEQF
TRBJ2-5 TRBV29-1 SVVGLGVYNEQY
TRBJ2-1 TRBV7-2 ANSLGYGRGYNEQF
TRBJ2-7 TRBV7-2 ASSPFHPSSYEQY
TRBJ2-7 TRBV20-1 SARDPDEQY